This T cell receptor beta chain was found in a study of response to subunit inactivated influenza vaccine. Germline CDR1 is DFQATT and CDR2 is SNEGSKA (reference sequence). The CDR3 totals 15 residues. Losses at the gene ends were 1 base for V and 1 base for J; bases not matched to a gene: 7. Study-wide results and limits: Authors suggested few new T cells are recruited by each seasonal influenza vaccination.

One entry per CDR3 protein results from TCRdb running MiXCR on the RT-PCR reads. The sample records more than 450,000 distinct CDR3 sequences, approximately 7.6% being singletons. For this clonotype: Its antigen is unidentified. A single base separates this from a much larger clone, so it may be a read error.

The source of this sequence is a man in his fifties or sixties who received an inactivated influenza vaccine. The chain joins TRBV20-1 to TRBJ2-7; 7 bases agree with TRBD2. The material was PBMCs from blood, obtained 23 months after vaccination. CDR3 sequence reads: CSARGLQRDSYEQYF. In DNA form, the CDR3 reads TGCAGTGCTAGAGGTCTCCAGCGGGATTCCTACGAGCAGTACTTC.